This passage covers 25 T cell receptor beta chains from one sample sequenced in a study of CD8 T cells in ankylosing spondylitis. MiXCR, applied by TCRdb to the 5' RACE reads, yields one record per CDR3 protein. The sample includes 45,000 to 60,000 distinct CDR3 sequences, approximately 7.4% seen only once; the top ten take about 8.1%. Sequenced input: blood, either unsorted or a sorted T cell fraction (not recorded which). The receptors originated from a female donor with ankylosing spondylitis or in good health (not recorded which).

This clonotype has at least ten counts. The V call is TRBV28, the J call TRBJ2-5; 8 nucleotides match TRBD1. The CDR3 has 15 amino acids. V lost 2 bases, J lost 5 bases, and 7 bases stayed unmatched. Looked up from germline, CDR1 is MDHEN and CDR2 is SYDVKM. CDR3 DNA sequence: TGTGCCAGCAGTTTAACGGGACAGGCGTCGGAGACCCAGTACTTC. Translating it yields CASSLTGQASETQYF.

The genes are TRBV3-1 and TRBJ2-7, with a weak D call TRBD1 (6 bases). The CDR3 spans 14 residues. The germline V and J ends were trimmed by 1 base and 2 bases, with 9 bases remaining between them. Germline V gene sequence: CDR1 LGHDT, CDR2 YNNKEL (reference sequence). CDR3 nucleotides: TGTGCCAGCAGCCAAGGTGGGGGCGCCTACGAGCAGTACGTC. Encoded protein: CASSQGGGAYEQYV.

This clonotype was seen ten or more times. The chain has TRBV6-5 and TRBJ2-5; D ambiguous. Between the trimmed V and J ends, which lost 7 bases and 5 bases, there was a span of 11 bases. Germline V CDR1 and CDR2: MNHEY, SVGAGI. This CDR3 spans 12 amino acids. CDR3 in amino acids: CASTRGGETQYF. In DNA, the CDR3 is TGTGCCAGCACCCGCGGTGGCGAGACCCAGTACTTC.

This clonotype appeared many times. The J gene is TRBJ2-7, the V gene TRBV5-1; no reliable D call. Germline CDR1 is SGHRS and CDR2 is YFSETQ. V lost 0 bases, J lost 3 bases, and 4 bases lay in between. The CDR3 totals 12 residues. The CDR3: CASSLEGYEQYV. The CDR3 nucleotides are TGCGCCAGCAGCTTGGAGGGCTACGAGCAGTACGTC.

This sequence joins TRBV5-1 and TRBJ2-6; no clear D. There are 15 residues in the CDR3. Germline V gives CDR1 SGHRS, CDR2 YFSETQ. Trimming shortened V by 2 bases and J by 0 bases, and 6 bases separated the two germline ends. CDR3 bases: TGCGCCAGCAGCTTAGTGGTCTCTGGGGCCAACGTCCTGACTTTC. It is translated as CASSLVVSGANVLTF.

This clonotype was seen at least ten times. V and J are TRBV2 and TRBJ1-1; D not resolved. The CDR3 runs 13 residues. Germline loops: CDR1 SNHLY, CDR2 FYNNEI. V gave up 2 bases and J gave up 4 bases, with 8 bases separating them. The CDR3 loop reads CASSEMGSTEAFF. In DNA form, the CDR3 reads TGTGCCAGCAGTGAAATGGGGAGCACTGAAGCTTTCTTT.

This clonotype was detected many times. The chain is built from TRBV18 and TRBJ1-6; 7 positions agree with TRBD1. CDR1 is KGHSH, CDR2 LQKENI, per germline. J was trimmed by 6 bases and V by 1 base; bases with no gene match: 6. This CDR3 region has 16 residues. CDR3 DNA sequence: TGTGCCAGCTCACCACTGAGCGGACAGGCTAATTCACCCCTCCACTTT. Amino acids: CASSPLSGQANSPLHF. The whole variable domain, filled in from reference TRBV18 and TRBJ1-6, reads NAGVMQNPRHLVRRRGQEARLRCSPMKGHSHVYWYRQLPEEGLKFMVYLQKENIIDESGMPKERFSAEFPKEGPSILRIQQVVRGDSAAYFCASSPLSGQANSPLHFGNGTRLTVT.

This clonotype was observed many times. The gene calls are TRBV20-1 and TRBJ2-2; D not certain. The V end was cut by 2 bases, the J end by 4 bases, with 5 bases between. Germline loops: CDR1 DFQATT, CDR2 SNEGSKA (reference sequence). The CDR3 spans 12 residues. This chain's CDR3 is CSARPSTGELFF. In DNA, the CDR3 is TGCAGTGCTAGACCCAGCACCGGGGAGCTGTTTTTT.

V gene TRBV7-9 combines with J gene TRBJ2-3; TRBD1 agrees at 7 bases. Germline assignment: CDR1 SEHNR and CDR2 FQNEAQ (reference sequence). The V segment lost 3 bases and the J segment 0 bases; nucleotides outside the gene matches: 9. The CDR3 totals 17 residues. The DNA for the CDR3 is TGTGCCAGCAGCTTTAGGGGGCTCATGCCAAGCACAGATACGCAGTATTTT. Translating gives CASSFRGLMPSTDTQYF.

This clonotype showed up many times. The rearrangement joins TRBV5-5 to TRBJ1-4; D remains ambiguous. From germline, CDR1 is SGHKS and CDR2 YYEKEE (reference sequence). Trimming took 4 bases from V and 8 from J, leaving 12 bases between them. The CDR3 has 13 amino acids. CDR3 coding DNA: TGTGCCAGCAGCACTTCCACCGGGGAAAAACTGTTTTTT. Its translation: CASSTSTGEKLFF.

This clonotype appeared a single time. This may arise from a read error, as a much more abundant clone is one base away. V and J are TRBV18 and TRBJ1-4; 7 positions agree with TRBD1. The germline V gene encodes CDR1 KGHSH and CDR2 LQKENI. This CDR3 is 14 amino acids long. The CDR3 sequence: CVSSQGQPNEKLFF. The CDR3 DNA sequence: TGTGTCAGCTCCCAGGGACAGCCTAATGAAAAACTGTTTTTT.

The V call is TRBV29-1, the J call TRBJ2-7; 7 bases map to TRBD1. CDR3 length equals 12 residues. The germline V gene has CDR1 SQVTM and CDR2 ANQGSEA. The ends lost 6 bases at V and 2 bases at J; junction bases unmatched: 4. This CDR3 is CSVGQVPYEQYF. The CDR3 nucleotides read TGCAGCGTCGGACAGGTCCCCTACGAGCAGTACTTC.

The J gene is TRBJ2-3, the V gene TRBV7-2; the D gene could be TRBD1 or TRBD2 (5 bases each). This CDR3 has 14 amino acids. V gave up 6 bases and J gave up 1 base, with 11 bases separating them. CDR1 and CDR2 (germline): SGHTA, FQGNSA. The CDR3 loop reads CASRSGRRTDTQYF. The CDR3 DNA sequence: TGTGCCAGCAGGTCGGGACGCCGCACAGATACGCAGTATTTT.

The sample holds many counts of this clonotype. CDR3 in amino acids: CASSFYRAEAFF. The CDR3 region has the DNA TGTGCCAGCAGTTTTTATAGGGCTGAAGCTTTCTTT. The chain recombines TRBV12-3 or TRBV12-4 with TRBJ1-1; D is unclear. V was pared by 3 bases and J by 6 bases, with 8 bases between. The CDR3 extends over 12 amino acids.

This clonotype was found many times. V usage is TRBV5-1 and J usage is TRBJ1-1; D is unresolved. Trimming shortened V by 3 bases and J by 1 base, and 10 bases separated the two germline ends. This CDR3 region has 14 residues. CDR1 SGHRS and CDR2 YFSETQ come from the germline V gene. The CDR3 loop reads CASSSWTGNTEAFF. In nucleotides, the CDR3 is TGCGCCAGCAGCTCCTGGACGGGGAACACTGAAGCTTTCTTT. Full variable domain (missing parts from reference TRBV5-1 and TRBJ1-1): KAGVTQTPRYLIKTRGQQVTLSCSPISGHRSVSWYQQTPGQGLQFLFEYFSETQRNKGNFPGRFSGRQFSNSRSEMNVSTLELGDSALYLCASSSWTGNTEAFFGQGTRLTVV.

This clonotype was counted ten times or more. CDR3 in amino acids: CASSYVGTRNQPQHF. In DNA form, the CDR3 reads TGTGCCAGCAGTTATGTGGGAACCCGCAATCAGCCCCAGCATTTT. J is TRBJ1-5 and V is TRBV5-5; no firm D call. Deletions cut 5 bases from V and 2 bases from J, with 14 bases between. This CDR3 is built from 15 residues. Germline loops: CDR1 SGHKS, CDR2 YYEKEE (reference sequence). Complete variable domain (other parts from reference TRBV5-5 and TRBJ1-5): DAGVTQSPTHLIKTRGQQVTLRCSPISGHKSVSWYQQVLGQGPQFIFQYYEKEERGRGNFPDRFSARQFPNYSSELNVNALLLGDSALYLCASSYVGTRNQPQHFGDGTRLSIL.

This clonotype was recorded many times. The rearrangement uses TRBV6-5 and TRBJ2-1, with a weak D call TRBD2 (6 bases). The CDR3 spans 15 residues. The ends were cut back, 2 bases at V and 0 bases at J, with 8 bases in the middle. Germline loops: CDR1 MNHEY, CDR2 SVGAGI. The CDR3 spells CASSYGGSSYNEQFF. The CDR3 bases are TGTGCCAGCAGTTACGGGGGGTCCTCCTACAATGAGCAGTTCTTC.

This clonotype was detected only a few times. The chain recombines TRBV7-2 with TRBJ1-1, with a weak D call TRBD1 (5 bases). The germline gives CDR1 SGHTA, CDR2 FQGNSA. Deletions cut 3 bases from V and 1 base from J, with 9 bases between. This CDR3 region has 14 residues. The CDR3 region has the DNA TGTGCCAGCAGCTTTGGGACCTGGAACACTGAAGCTTTCTTT. Protein sequence: CASSFGTWNTEAFF.

This clonotype has more than one count but fewer than ten. The chain recombines TRBV5-1 with TRBJ2-5; TRBD1 might be the D (6 bases). Germline CDR1 SGHRS, CDR2 YFSETQ. Between the trimmed V and J ends, which lost 3 bases and 1 base, there was a span of 10 bases. This CDR3 comprises 14 residues. The CDR3 DNA sequence: TGCGCCAGCAGCTACGGACAGACCCAAGAGACCCAGTACTTC. Amino acids: CASSYGQTQETQYF.

In its sample, this clonotype was seen many times. The chain employs TRBV4-1 and TRBJ1-3; 9 bases map to TRBD1. Trimming cost V 4 bases and J 3 bases; bases outside gene matches: 4. Germline V gene data show CDR1 as MGHRA and CDR2 as YSYEKL. This CDR3 contains 15 residues. CDR3 sequence: CASSRTGGIGNTIYF. The CDR3 DNA follows: TGCGCCAGCAGCCGAACAGGGGGCATTGGAAACACCATATATTTT.

This clonotype was observed at least ten times. The chain employs TRBV12-3 or TRBV12-4 and TRBJ2-2; 8 positions match TRBD1. The ends lost 6 bases at V and 4 bases at J; junction bases unmatched: 7. The CDR3 spans 15 residues. CDR3 amino acids: CASRMQGARTGELFF. The CDR3, as DNA: TGTGCCAGCAGGATGCAGGGGGCACGCACCGGGGAGCTGTTTTTT.

This clonotype was seen repeatedly, ten times or more. The V gene is TRBV5-1, the J gene TRBJ1-1; D ambiguous. V lost 4 bases to trimming and J lost 12 bases, with 16 bases between them. Germline V CDR1 and CDR2: SGHRS, YFSETQ. The CDR3 is 12 residues long. In DNA, the CDR3 is TGCGCCAGCAGCCCGACCGAGGGAGGAACTTTCTTT. Protein: CASSPTEGGTFF.

For this clonotype: A clone one base away is much larger, so this may be a read error. The chain recombines TRBV7-8 with TRBJ1-5; 8 nucleotides match TRBD1. Germline V gives CDR1 SGHVS, CDR2 FQNEAQ. V shed 5 bases, J shed 6 bases, and the junction held 9 bases outside the gene matches. The CDR3 is 15 amino acids. The CDR3 sequence: CASSIGTGVAQPQHF. The CDR3 coding sequence is TGTGCCAGCAGCATCGGGACAGGAGTGGCTCAGCCCCAGCATTTT.

The sample holds many counts of this clonotype. This chain connects TRBV6-5 to TRBJ1-1; unclear D gene. From germline, CDR1 is MNHEY and CDR2 SVGAGI. V lost 0 bases and J lost 1, with 9 bases in between. This CDR3 spans 15 amino acids. CDR3 region: CASSYSSRANTEAFF. The DNA of the CDR3 is TGTGCCAGCAGTTACTCGTCAAGGGCGAACACTGAAGCTTTCTTT.

The table lists this clonotype with many counts. The CDR3 DNA follows: TGCGCCAGCAGCCAAGACAGAGTCACCTACGAGCAGTACTTC. Amino acid sequence: CASSQDRVTYEQYF. The genes are TRBV4-3 and TRBJ2-7; D not certain. The germline gives CDR1 LGHNA, CDR2 YSLEER. This CDR3 spans 14 amino acids. Trimming stripped 0 bases from V and 2 bases from J, with 8 bases between.